The 10 T cell receptor beta chains given below trace back to one sample, sequenced in a study of beta chain features in type 1 diabetes (dated by TCRdb to between 2018 and 2020). Library construction relied on the immunoSEQ multiplex PCR assay. The entire isolated RNA was reverse transcribed using the High Capacity cDNA Reverse Transcription Kit, and thus expressed TCRB transcripts were sequenced. Held by TCRdb, this immuneACCESS table contains in-frame sequences only and omits some clones. Under half of the omission traces to an unresolved V gene where checked; the cause of the rest is unknown. The table for this sample lists approximately 38,000 clones; 49% of them were counted only once. Around 0.78% of the sample is in the top ten clones. Sequenced material: central memory CD4+ T cells from blood. The receptors originated from a woman under 30 in good health.

The CDR3 loop is CASSMTGNGYTF. As DNA, the CDR3 is TGTGCCAGCAGCATGACAGGAAATGGCTACACCTTC. The genes are TRBV27 and TRBJ1-2; D might be TRBD1 (6 bases). CDR1 is MNHEY and CDR2 is SMNVEV in the germline V gene (reference sequence). Deletions cut 6 bases from V and 6 bases from J, with 11 bases between. The CDR3 is made up of 12 amino acids.

The chain links TRBV2 to TRBJ1-4, with D possibly matching TRBD1 (6 bases). The CDR3 length is 13 residues. CDR1 SNHLY and CDR2 FYNNEI come from the germline V gene. Trimming pared 8 bases from V and 4 bases from J, leaving 11 bases between. The CDR3 is CASLTGFNEKLFF. In nucleotides, the CDR3 is TGTGCCAGCCTTACAGGGTTTAATGAAAAACTGTTTTTT.

The gene calls are TRBV5-1 and TRBJ2-3, with TRBD1 identical over 7 bases. The CDR3 sequence is 16 residues long. J was trimmed by 1 base and V by 2 bases; bases with no gene match: 7. Germline assignment: CDR1 SGHRS and CDR2 YFSETQ. The CDR3 sequence is CASSFRQGVGTDTQYF. CDR3 coding DNA: TGCGCCAGCAGCTTTCGACAGGGAGTGGGCACAGATACGCAGTATTTT.

This clone has more than one count but fewer than ten. This CDR3 reads CASSSPGTGVGGYTF. The CDR3 DNA is TGTGCCAGCAGTTCGCCCGGGACAGGGGTAGGCGGCTACACCTTC. V gene TRBV2 combines with J gene TRBJ1-2, with 10 bases aligning to TRBD1. J gave up 8 bases and V 5 bases, and 11 bases lay outside the gene matches. The CDR3 covers 15 residues. CDR1 and CDR2 from the germline V gene are SNHLY and FYNNEI.

This clone was seen a few times. J is TRBJ2-7 and V is TRBV29-1, with a possible D match to TRBD1 (5 bases). This CDR3 contains 13 residues. Germline CDR1 and CDR2: SQVTM and ANQGSEA. The CDR3 region is CSRQTPYSYEQYF. The CDR3 DNA reads as TGCAGTAGACAGACACCCTACTCCTACGAGCAGTACTTC.

This chain joins TRBV4-2 and TRBJ2-1, with TRBD1 identical over 10 bases. Germline trimming cut 4 bases from V and 4 bases from J; bases unmatched to any gene: 7. Germline V gene data show CDR1 as LGHNA and CDR2 as YNFKEQ. This CDR3 is 16 amino acids long. For the CDR3, the DNA is TGTGCCAGCAGCCCTGAGGGACAGGGGAAGTACAATGAGCAGTTCTTC. Its translation is CASSPEGQGKYNEQFF.

The chain combines TRBV5-1 with TRBJ2-2; 8 bases map to TRBD2. CDR3 size: 16 residues. Germline loops: CDR1 SGHRS, CDR2 YFSETQ. J gave up 1 base and V 0 bases, and 2 bases lay outside the gene matches. In DNA form, the CDR3 reads TGCGCCAGCAGCTTGGGTACTAGCGGGAACACCGGGGAGCTGTTTTTT. It translates to CASSLGTSGNTGELFF.

DNA for the CDR3: TGTGCCAGCAGTTTACGACAGGGCGGGTCACCCCTCCACTTT. Translating gives CASSLRQGGSPLHF. V usage is TRBV27 and J usage is TRBJ1-6, with TRBD1 identical over 7 bases. The CDR3 has 14 residues. Trimming removed 2 bases from V and 10 bases from J; junction bases left unmatched: 5. In germline, CDR1 is MNHEY, CDR2 SMNVEV (reference sequence).

The chain recombines TRBV7-8 with TRBJ1-2, with D perhaps matching TRBD1 (6 bases). CDR1 and CDR2 (germline): SGHVS, FQNEAQ. The CDR3 has 14 amino acids. Trimming left V 5 bases short and J 4 bases short, with 14 bases between. The CDR3 protein is CASSAPGHSYGYTF. CDR3 in DNA: TGTGCCAGCAGCGCGCCGGGACATAGCTATGGCTACACCTTC.

The V call is TRBV5-6, the J call TRBJ2-7; possibly TRBD2 for D (6 bases). Trimming left V 1 base short and J 5 bases short, with 10 bases between. From germline, CDR1 is SGHDT and CDR2 YYEEEE. The CDR3 runs to 13 residues. CDR3 protein: CASSLLGGDEQYF. DNA of the CDR3: TGTGCCAGCAGCTTGCTAGGCGGGGACGAGCAGTACTTC.